This T cell receptor beta chain appears in the sequencing data of a study of CD8+ T cells in alopecia areata. Study-wide background: Treated patients swallowed 5 to 10 mg of oral tofacitinib twice daily.

This sample's treatment: oral pan-JAK inhibitor, 5-10 mg twice daily. CDR3 length: 12 residues. V was pared by 2 bases and J by 6 bases, with 11 bases between. CDR1 and CDR2 (germline): GTSNPN, SVGIG (reference sequence). After isolation, RNA underwent reverse transcription to generate cDNA as the sequencing template. TCRdb's copy holds only in-frame clones and misses some; the assay was immunoSEQ multiplex PCR. The profile covers about 220,000 clones, with around 57% appearing a single time and 1.6% taken by the ten largest. This clone was seen only once. The clonotype comes from a human donor with alopecia areata. This rearrangement joins TRBV30 to TRBJ2-7; D gene unclear. The sample was CD4+ T cells sorted from blood, taken at week 4, from a patient treated with tofacitinib. CDR3 residues: CAWSMAWGEQYF. The CDR3 DNA reads TGTGCCTGGAGTATGGCTTGGGGCGAGCAGTACTTC.